What follows are 20 T cell receptor beta chains derived from one specimen sequenced in a study of blood T cell repertoires in COVID-19. This table comes from immunoSEQ multiplex PCR, and its TCRdb copy is limited to in-frame clones, with some not included. The sample shows some 150,000 clones, roughly 84% of them seen only once. Sequenced sample: PBMCs or T cells enriched from blood (not recorded which). All receptors come from a human donor with acute COVID-19. The donor label of this sample is uncertain.

The V call is TRBV10-3, the J call TRBJ2-7, with 9 bases that match TRBD1. Germline CDR1 reads ENHRY; CDR2 reads SYGVKD. The CDR3 sequence is 14 residues long. V lost 7 bases to trimming and J lost 0 bases; unmatched junction nucleotides: 4. The DNA for the CDR3 is TGTGCCATCACCCGACAGGGGGGCTCCTACGAGCAGTACTTC. This codes for CAITRQGGSYEQYF.

This chain joins TRBV27 and TRBJ2-7; TRBD1 might be the D (6 bases). Germline V gene lookup returns CDR1 MNHEY and CDR2 SMNVEV (reference sequence). With 6 bases removed from V and 1 base from J, the gap between germline ends came to 10 bases. The CDR3 contains 13 residues. In DNA, the CDR3 is TGTGCCAGCAGCCAGGGGTATTCCTACGAGCAGTACTTC. Amino acid sequence: CASSQGYSYEQYF.

The V call is TRBV7-2, the J call TRBJ1-2, with 7 bases aligning to TRBD1. Germline lookup yields CDR1 SGHTA and CDR2 FQGNSA. V was pared by 4 bases and J by 8 bases, with 22 bases of the junction left unmatched. The CDR3 contains 18 residues. In DNA, the CDR3 is TGTGCCAGCAGCTCATCTTTTGCCGGATATTTGAGGGGGCACGGCTACACCTTC. The encoded protein is CASSSSFAGYLRGHGYTF.

The J gene is TRBJ2-5, the V gene TRBV29-1; no clear D gene. Trimming took 4 bases from V and 2 from J, leaving 8 bases between them. The germline V gene encodes CDR1 SQVTM and CDR2 ANQGSEA. The CDR3 is 12 residues long. The CDR3: CSVAAVQETQYF. As DNA, the CDR3 is TGCAGCGTTGCCGCAGTACAAGAGACCCAGTACTTC.

The chain links TRBV18 to TRBJ2-6; D remains unclear. CDR3 size: 17 residues. Trimming removed 2 bases at V and 0 bases at J, with 11 bases between. Germline CDR1 and CDR2: KGHSH and LQKENI. The CDR3 is CASSPTNTLSGANVLTF. In nucleotides, the CDR3 is TGTGCCAGCTCACCAACGAACACCCTCTCTGGGGCCAACGTCCTGACTTTC.

This clone was observed a single time. J is TRBJ2-7 and V is TRBV9, with TRBD1 matching 7 bases. The CDR3 extends over 14 amino acids. CDR1 is SGDLS and CDR2 is YYNGEE in the germline V gene. The V and J ends lost 3 bases and 5 bases, in that order; junction bases with no gene match: 8. This chain's CDR3 is CASSAVDRADEQYF. DNA for the CDR3: TGTGCCAGCAGCGCAGTCGACAGGGCAGACGAGCAGTACTTC. Full variable domain (outside the CDR3, taken from reference TRBV9 and TRBJ2-7): DSGVTQTPKHLITATGQRVTLRCSPRSGDLSVYWYQQSLDQGLQFLIQYYNGEERAKGNILERFSAQQFPDLHSELNLSSLELGDSALYFCASSAVDRADEQYFGPGTRLTVT.

This chain connects TRBV30 to TRBJ1-1; D remains unclear. Germline assignment: CDR1 GTSNPN and CDR2 SVGIG (reference sequence). This CDR3 spans 11 amino acids. Trimming pared 2 bases from V and 5 bases from J, leaving 6 bases between. CDR3 in DNA: TGTGCCTGGAGTCGGGTGACTGAAGCTTTCTTT. It encodes CAWSRVTEAFF.

This chain joins TRBV10-1 and TRBJ2-1; possibly TRBD2 for D (6 bases). Germline-derived CDR1 and CDR2 are WNHNN and SYGVQD (reference sequence). CDR3 size: 14 residues. Between the trimmed V and J ends, which lost 7 bases and 6 bases, there was a span of 16 bases. CDR3: CASTPGVGSNEQFF. The CDR3 DNA sequence: TGCGCCAGCACCCCGGGGGTAGGTTCCAATGAGCAGTTCTTC.

The rearrangement uses TRBV10-3 and TRBJ2-3; 10 nucleotides agree with TRBD2. The CDR3 runs 15 residues. With 5 bases clipped from V and 3 bases from J, the junction kept 5 bases outside the gene matches. Germline values: CDR1 ENHRY, CDR2 SYGVKD. The CDR3 sequence: CAISRSSGGTDTQYF. The CDR3 DNA is TGTGCCATCAGTCGGTCTAGCGGGGGAACAGATACGCAGTATTTT.

The gene calls are TRBV30 and TRBJ2-2; a weak D match, TRBD2 (5 bases). V was shortened by 0 bases and J by 8 bases, with 10 bases between the two germline ends. The CDR3 covers 13 residues. CDR1 is GTSNPN, CDR2 SVGIG, per germline (reference sequence). CDR3 sequence reads: CAWSVRREGELFF. The CDR3 nucleotides read TGTGCCTGGAGTGTACGAAGGGAGGGGGAGCTGTTTTTT.

This clone was detected only once. This chain links TRBV5-4 with TRBJ1-1; 9 nucleotides agree with TRBD1. The V and J ends lost 2 bases and 7 bases, in that order; junction bases with no gene match: 3. Germline-derived CDR1 and CDR2 are SGHNT and YYREEE (reference sequence). This CDR3 is built from 13 residues. CDR3 nucleotide sequence: TGTGCCAGCAGCTTTGGGACAGGGAGTGAAGCTTTCTTT. Protein product: CASSFGTGSEAFF.

The V gene is TRBV14, the J gene TRBJ2-7; no reliable D call. The CDR3 runs to 11 residues. Germline-derived CDR1 and CDR2 are SGHDN and FVKESK. Trimming took off 5 bases at V and 6 bases at J, with 8 bases between the two ends. CDR3: CASSAGGEQYF. The CDR3 DNA reads TGTGCCAGCAGCGCCGGCGGCGAGCAGTACTTC.

V gene TRBV6-6 combines with J gene TRBJ1-2; 9 nucleotides align to TRBD1. From germline, CDR1 is MNHNY and CDR2 SVGAGI (reference sequence). The CDR3 sequence is 18 residues long. V shed 5 bases, J shed 6 bases, and the junction held 19 bases outside the gene matches. In DNA form, the CDR3 reads TGTGCCAGCAGTCCCAGAGGGACAGGGCCGCGTAAGGGGGATGGCTACACCTTC. Translating gives CASSPRGTGPRKGDGYTF.

J is TRBJ2-5 and V is TRBV9; TRBD1 is a possible D gene (5 bases). The CDR3 is 14 residues long. Trimming removed 3 bases from V and 5 bases from J, with 14 bases in between. Germline lookup yields CDR1 SGDLS and CDR2 YYNGEE. In nucleotides, the CDR3 is TGTGCCAGCAGCGCTGGATTAGGGGTGGAGACCCAGTACTTC. Amino acid sequence: CASSAGLGVETQYF.

The chain combines TRBV6-5 with TRBJ2-2; TRBD2 matches at 12 bases. Germline V gives CDR1 MNHEY, CDR2 SVGAGI. The ends lost 5 bases at V and 7 bases at J; junction bases unmatched: 5. The CDR3 is made up of 15 amino acids. The chain's CDR3 is CASSLAGGSFGELFF. The CDR3 DNA reads as TGTGCCAGCAGTCTAGCGGGGGGGTCATTCGGGGAGCTGTTTTTT.

This sequence joins TRBV28 and TRBJ1-2; the D gene is possibly TRBD1 (5 bases). CDR1 and CDR2 from the germline V gene are MDHEN and SYDVKM. V lost 5 bases to trimming and J lost 7 bases, with 26 bases between them. The CDR3 spans 17 residues. The chain's CDR3 is CASSRPLLGTSQGGYTF. Here the CDR3 DNA reads TGTGCCAGCAGTCGACCTCTCCTCGGCACGTCCCAGGGTGGCTACACCTTC.

This clone was observed once. The chain uses TRBV6-6 and TRBJ2-7; D call uncertain. This CDR3 is 13 amino acids long. Germline V lookup: CDR1 MNHNY, CDR2 SVGAGI (reference sequence). The V gene lost 6 bases and the J gene lost 0 bases, with 9 bases spanning the gap. CDR3 loop: CASSFSPSYEQYF. The CDR3 bases are TGTGCCAGCAGCTTTTCCCCCTCCTACGAGCAGTACTTC.

The chain has TRBV3-1 (or the pseudogene TRBV3-2) and TRBJ1-1; D not resolved. The CDR3 runs 15 residues. V was pared by 0 bases and J by 1 base, with 9 bases between. The germline gives CDR1 LGHDT, CDR2 YNNKEL (reference sequence). The CDR3 nucleotides are TGTGCCAGCAGCCAAGAAAGGTCAGGGAACACTGAAGCTTTCTTT. It translates to CASSQERSGNTEAFF.

This clone appeared a few times. The V and J genes are TRBV5-4 and TRBJ2-2; no reliable D call. V lost 0 bases and J lost 1, with 7 bases in between. Germline V gene lookup returns CDR1 SGHNT and CDR2 YYREEE (reference sequence). The CDR3 runs to 15 residues. This chain's CDR3 is CASSLDRRNTGELFF. The CDR3 bases are TGTGCCAGCAGCTTGGATCGGAGGAACACCGGGGAGCTGTTTTTT.

The rearrangement uses TRBV11-2 and TRBJ1-3; no firm D call. Deletions cut 7 bases from V and 7 bases from J, with 14 bases between. The CDR3 consists of 13 residues. CDR1 and CDR2 (germline): SGHAT, FQNNGV. The CDR3 coding sequence is TGTGCCAGCAACTCCCTCCGGGGTAACACCATATATTTT. Its protein product is CASNSLRGNTIYF.